Below are 22 T cell receptor beta chains sequenced from a single sample in a study of technical replicates of blood from a handful of donors. TCRdb keeps only in-frame clones here, not all; method: immunoSEQ multiplex PCR. The sample gives around 77,000 clones, around 90% of which show up once; roughly 0.39% is in the top ten. The sequencing sample was made of T cells isolated from PBMCs. All receptors derive from a human donor in good health.

The V gene is TRBV7-9, the J gene TRBJ2-7, with D possibly TRBD2 on 6 matching bases. V lost 4 bases and J 0 bases, leaving 16 bases between the germline ends. The V gene's germline CDR1 is SEHNR and CDR2 FQNEAQ (reference sequence). This CDR3 contains 16 residues. The CDR3 sequence: CASSSLAGTPSYEQYF. CDR3 bases: TGTGCCAGCAGCTCACTTGCCGGGACTCCCTCCTACGAGCAGTACTTC. The whole variable domain, filled in from reference TRBV7-9 and TRBJ2-7, reads DTGVSQNPRHKITKRGQNVTFRCDPISEHNRLYWYRQTLGQGPEFLTYFQNEAQLEKSRLLSDRFSAERPKGSFSTLEIQRTEQGDSAMYLCASSSLAGTPSYEQYFGPGTRLTVT.

The gene calls are TRBV19 and TRBJ2-1; 9 bases agree with TRBD1. The CDR3 runs to 14 residues. Unmatched junction bases numbered 8, after V lost 9 bases and J lost 5 bases. Germline V gene sequence: CDR1 LNHDA, CDR2 SQIVND (reference sequence). CDR3 nucleotides: TGTGCCAGCTCCGGGACAGGGTTAAACAATGAGCAGTTCTTC. It codes for CASSGTGLNNEQFF.

The rearrangement joins TRBV4-1 to TRBJ2-7; 9 nucleotides align to TRBD1. This CDR3 has 14 amino acids. V gave up 5 bases and J gave up 3 bases; unmatched junction bases: 5. Germline assignment: CDR1 MGHRA and CDR2 YSYEKL. The CDR3 coding sequence is TGCGCCAGCAGCACCACAGGGGGCCTCTACGAGCAGTACTTC. Protein product: CASSTTGGLYEQYF.

The genes are TRBV5-7 and TRBJ1-3; TRBD1 agrees at 7 bases. TRBV5-7 is recorded as an ORF, its role being uncertain. The CDR3 contains 13 residues. J was trimmed by 5 bases and V by 2 bases; bases with no gene match: 1. CDR3 in DNA: TGTGCCAGCAGCTTACAGGGGAGAAACACCATATATTTT. This codes for CASSLQGRNTIYF.

The chain has TRBV29-1 and TRBJ2-5; D may be TRBD1 (6 bases). The germline CDR1 and CDR2 sequences are SQVTM and ANQGSEA. Deletions cut 5 bases from V and 4 bases from J, with 17 bases between. The CDR3 contains 14 residues. CDR3 sequence (DNA): TGCAGCGTTTTGTCTCGAGGGGGAAGAGAGACCCAGTACTTC. Translated: CSVLSRGGRETQYF.

The V and J genes are TRBV10-3 and TRBJ2-4; 12 nucleotides align to TRBD2. Germline V gene sequence: CDR1 ENHRY, CDR2 SYGVKD. The length of the CDR3 is 15 residues. Trimming cost V 2 bases and J 7 bases; bases outside gene matches: 3. The CDR3: CAISEEGTSGNIQYF. The CDR3, as DNA: TGTGCCATCAGTGAGGAAGGGACTAGCGGGAACATTCAGTACTTC.

The rearrangement links TRBV5-6 to TRBJ2-2, with TRBD1 matching over 7 bases. CDR3 length: 16 amino acids. V shed 4 bases and J 5 bases; nucleotides not matched to a gene: 11. Per germline, CDR1 SGHDT and CDR2 YYEEEE. The DNA of the CDR3 is TGTGCCAGCAGCAATTCGGAGACAGGGTGGACCGGGGAGCTGTTTTTT. This encodes CASSNSETGWTGELFF.

This chain links TRBV7-2 with TRBJ1-5, with unresolved D. The CDR3 contains 17 residues. V gave up 5 bases and J gave up 1 base, with 18 bases separating them. Germline V gene lookup returns CDR1 SGHTA and CDR2 FQGNSA. Here the CDR3 reads CASSLLGMGVSNQPQHF. CDR3 DNA sequence: TGTGCCAGCAGCCTCCTCGGGATGGGTGTAAGCAATCAGCCCCAGCATTTT.

The chain is built from TRBV11-2 and TRBJ1-3; D gene ambiguous. The V gene's germline CDR1 is SGHAT and CDR2 FQNNGV. Trimming removed 6 bases at V and 7 bases at J, with 10 bases between. The CDR3 covers 12 residues. The DNA of the CDR3 is TGTGCCAGCAGTCATCCGGGGAACACCATATATTTT. It encodes CASSHPGNTIYF.

V gene TRBV14 combines with J gene TRBJ1-5; D not certain. This CDR3 comprises 15 residues. Trimming pared 2 bases from V and 0 bases from J, leaving 8 bases between. Germline V lookup: CDR1 SGHDN, CDR2 FVKESK. The CDR3 nucleotides read TGTGCCAGCAGCCAACAGAAGATTAGCAATCAGCCCCAGCATTTT. It encodes CASSQQKISNQPQHF.

The chain links TRBV28 to TRBJ2-1, with 10 nucleotides matching TRBD2. Germline V gene lookup returns CDR1 MDHEN and CDR2 SYDVKM. V was pared by 7 bases and J by 0 bases, with 6 bases of the junction left unmatched. This CDR3 region has 16 residues. The CDR3 here is CASTSLAGVSYNEQFF. CDR3 in DNA: TGTGCCAGCACTAGTCTAGCGGGAGTCTCCTACAATGAGCAGTTCTTC.

This clone showed up just once. V usage is TRBV12-2 and J usage is TRBJ1-1. TRBV12-2 is annotated as a pseudogene. This CDR3 contains 11 residues. CDR3 sequence (DNA): TGTGCAAGTCGCACGGGGGCTGAAGCTTTCTTT. It codes for CASRTGAEAFF.

The chain carries TRBV6-6 and TRBJ1-1, with TRBD1 matching 10 bases. Unmatched junction bases numbered 4, after V lost 3 bases and J lost 0 bases. The CDR3 spans 16 residues. CDR1 is MNHNY and CDR2 is SVGAGI in the germline V gene (reference sequence). The CDR3 sequence: CASSYGTGVLNTEAFF. The CDR3 nucleotides are TGTGCCAGCAGTTATGGGACAGGGGTGCTGAACACTGAAGCTTTCTTT.

This sequence joins TRBV4-1 and TRBJ1-2; possibly TRBD1 for D (6 bases). Trimming cost V 2 bases and J 6 bases, with 19 bases left between them. CDR1 is MGHRA and CDR2 is YSYEKL in the germline V gene. The CDR3 totals 16 residues. The CDR3 region is CASSQSPLQGLDGYTF. DNA for the CDR3: TGCGCCAGCAGCCAATCTCCCCTACAGGGATTGGATGGCTACACCTTC.

This clone was seen only a few times. This rearrangement joins TRBV18 to TRBJ1-2; possible D gene TRBD1, 5 bases. CDR1 is KGHSH and CDR2 is LQKENI in the germline V gene. Trimming took off 3 bases at V and 4 bases at J, with 9 bases between the two ends. CDR3 length equals 13 residues. CDR3 residues: CASSPGASYGYTF. The CDR3 region has the DNA TGTGCCAGCTCACCTGGGGCTTCCTATGGCTACACCTTC.

The chain recombines TRBV9 with TRBJ2-2, with D perhaps matching TRBD1 (5 bases). Trimming cost V 0 bases and J 4 bases, with 7 bases left between them. The CDR3 length is 14 residues. Germline CDR1 and CDR2: SGDLS and YYNGEE. The CDR3 coding sequence is TGTGCCAGCAGCGTAGGACAGACCACCGGGGAGCTGTTTTTT. It yields the protein CASSVGQTTGELFF.

V is TRBV7-9 and J is TRBJ2-3; a weak D match, TRBD2 (5 bases). The CDR3 is 14 amino acids. Germline lookup yields CDR1 SEHNR and CDR2 FQNEAQ (reference sequence). Trimming took off 2 bases at V and 2 bases at J, with 8 bases between the two ends. The CDR3 nucleotides read TGTGCCAGCAGCTTAAAGCGGAACACAGATACGCAGTATTTT. As protein: CASSLKRNTDTQYF.

The chain is built from TRBV28 and TRBJ2-7, with D uncertain. Germline CDR1 is MDHEN and CDR2 is SYDVKM. V gave up 3 bases and J gave up 1 base, with 4 bases separating them. The CDR3 loop spans 12 amino acids. The CDR3 spells CASSLRSYEQYF. CDR3 nucleotides: TGTGCCAGCAGTTTGAGGTCCTACGAGCAGTACTTC. The full variable domain, completed using reference TRBV28 and TRBJ2-7, is DVKVTQSSRYLVKRTGEKVFLECVQDMDHENMFWYRQDPGLGLRLIYFSYDVKMKEKGDIPEGYSVSREKKERFSLILESASTNQTSMYLCASSLRSYEQYFGPGTRLTVT.

Only one count was recorded for this clone. This chain uses TRBV10-1 with TRBJ2-7, with 8 positions matching TRBD2. This CDR3 has 15 residues. V dropped 3 bases and J dropped 4; count of bases not matched to a gene: 8. Germline V gene lookup returns CDR1 WNHNN and CDR2 SYGVQD (reference sequence). The CDR3 DNA reads as TGCGCCAGCAGTGATCGAGCGGGAGTTCGGTACGAGCAGTACTTC. Its protein is CASSDRAGVRYEQYF.

The rearrangement uses TRBV27 and TRBJ2-1, with D tentatively TRBD2 (5 bases). V was trimmed by 0 bases and J by 0 bases, leaving 6 bases between them. Germline V gene lookup returns CDR1 MNHEY and CDR2 SMNVEV (reference sequence). The CDR3 spans 15 residues. The CDR3 coding sequence is TGTGCCAGCAGTTTATCGGACTTCTCCTACAATGAGCAGTTCTTC. It translates to CASSLSDFSYNEQFF.

This chain joins TRBV7-4 and TRBJ2-4, with D possibly being TRBD2 (6 bases). This CDR3 region has 16 residues. The V gene's germline CDR1 is SGHVT and CDR2 SQSDAQ. Trimming stripped 1 base from V and 6 bases from J, with 16 bases between. The CDR3, as DNA: TGTGCCAGCAGCTTAGTTAGGGGAGGCTCTCGAAACATTCAGTACTTC. This gives the protein CASSLVRGGSRNIQYF. The complete variable domain, with remaining parts taken from reference TRBV7-4 and TRBJ2-4, reads GAGVSQSPRYKVAKRGRDVALRCDSISGHVTLYWYRQTLGQGSEVLTYSQSDAQRDKSGRPSGRFSAERPERSVSTLKIQRTEQGDSAVYLCASSLVRGGSRNIQYFGAGTRLSVL.

The genes are TRBV19 and TRBJ1-5; the D gene is possibly TRBD1 (6 bases). Deletions cut 8 bases from V and 1 base from J, with 12 bases between. CDR1 and CDR2 (germline): LNHDA, SQIVND (reference sequence). The CDR3 extends over 14 amino acids. CDR3 region: CASSFQGSNQPQHF. The CDR3 DNA follows: TGTGCCAGTTCCTTTCAGGGGAGCAATCAGCCCCAGCATTTT.